This entry concerns a single T cell receptor beta chain. The antigen is undetermined. The CDR3 covers 13 residues. The V gene's germline CDR1 is ENHRY and CDR2 SYGVKD. The junction had 6 bases not matched to a gene; V was cut back by 7 bases and J by 4 bases. The data stem from a study of T cell responses to AZD1222 COVID-19 vaccine. Broader study findings: Increased Spike-specific TCR breadth and depth were observed after two AZD1222 doses. Seropositive status at baseline applied to only a handful of AZD1222 recipients.

Using immunoSEQ multiplex PCR, the repertoire was profiled, and TCRdb retains in-frame clones only, with some absent. Of 150,000 or so clones listed, roughly 87% are singletons. The receptor comes from an adult who received the AZD1222 COVID-19 vaccine. The V call is TRBV10-3, the J call TRBJ1-2; 7 nucleotides align to TRBD1. Source: peripheral blood, taken 28 days after the second AZD1222 dose. Here the CDR3 DNA reads TGTGCCATCATGGCGACAGGGACCTATGGCTACACCTTC. Its protein product is CAIMATGTYGYTF.